This TCR beta chain was recorded in a study of cytomegalovirus exposure and HLA in healthy donors. The study, taken as a whole, reports: Testing in vitro showed three CMV-associated chains specific for CMV antigens. High specificity and sensitivity for cytomegalovirus status were reported for the classifier.

Profiling relied on immunoSEQ multiplex PCR, and the TCRdb table lists in-frame clones only, not all of them. The top ten hold 3% to 3.5% of the sample, which has approximately 99,000 clones, over 75% seen once. Germline lookup yields CDR1 MDHEN and CDR2 SYDVKM. The CDR3 spans 15 residues. J was trimmed by 5 bases and V by 4 bases; bases with no gene match: 9. Note on this clone: Its matching antigen is unknown.

The genes are TRBV28 and TRBJ2-5, with TRBD2 identical over 8 bases. The sequenced sample consisted of PBMCs. This TCR came from a woman between 18 and 29 years old in good health and CMV-seronegative. As DNA, the CDR3 is TGTGCCAGCAGTTCCGGGACTAGTCGGGGCGAGACCCAGTACTTC. Its translation: CASSSGTSRGETQYF.